The rows below give T cell receptor beta chains drawn from one sample of a study of cytomegalovirus exposure and HLA in healthy donors. Sequenced by immunoSEQ multiplex PCR; TCRdb stores in-frame clones only, minus some. The sample shows roughly 100,000 clones, around 75% of them seen only once. Sequencing used PBMCs. The receptors here all came from a man younger than 40 in good health and CMV-seronegative. CDR3s include the opening cysteine and the closing phenylalanine or tryptophan. Fields, in order: D gene, J gene, clone size, V gene, CDR3 DNA, CDR3 protein. The D gene is left open where the match is weak. Not all rows give a size; the values are once, few, many and, for expanded clones, a class.

>TRBD1|TRBJ2-2|-|TRBV11-3
TGTGCCAGCAGCTTAGGTGACAGGGAAGCCGGGGAGCTGTTTTTT
CASSLGDREAGELFF
>-|TRBJ2-7|few|TRBV6-9
TGTGCCAGCACCTCCCTCTACGAGCAGTACTTC
CASTSLYEQYF
>-|TRBJ1-2|-|TRBV6-6
TGTGCCAGCCTGACATGGGGAGTATCCTATGGCTACACCTTC
CASLTWGVSYGYTF
>TRBD1|TRBJ2-5|-|TRBV9
TGTGCCAGCAGCGTAGCACAGGGGCAGACCCAAGAGACCCAGTACTTC
CASSVAQGQTQETQYF
>TRBD1|TRBJ1-5|-|TRBV2
TGTGCCAGCAGAGCGACAGGGGGGTCACCAAATCAGCCCCAGCATTTT
CASRATGGSPNQPQHF
>TRBD2|TRBJ2-3|-|TRBV5-4
TGTGCCACCAAGCGGGAGCCCACAGATACGCAGTATTTT
CATKREPTDTQYF
>-|TRBJ1-2|few|TRBV7-2
TGTGCCAGCAGCTTAGGGGCCCCGACGGTAACTAACTATGGCTACACCTTC
CASSLGAPTVTNYGYTF
>TRBD2|TRBJ2-7|-|TRBV9
TGTGCCAGCAGCGTAGATAGCGGGGCCGTCTTAGGGGAGCAGTACTTC
CASSVDSGAVLGEQYF
>TRBD2|TRBJ2-1|-|TRBV16
TGTGCCAGCAGCCAATCTCCCCTAGCGGGTCATAATGAGCAGTTCTTC
CASSQSPLAGHNEQFF
>-|TRBJ1-1|-|TRBV30
TGTGCCTGGGAGCTACAGAGGACTTTAGGAGCTTTCTTT
CAWELQRTLGAFF
>-|TRBJ1-2|-|TRBV7-9
TGTGCCAGCAGCTTAGGGGCCGGGAGGGGACACTATGGCTACACCTTC
CASSLGAGRGHYGYTF
>TRBD2|TRBJ2-5|-|TRBV2
TGTGCCAGCAGTGGGGAGAGGGCAGGGCGGGGGGAGCAGTACTTC
CASSGERAGRGEQYF
>-|TRBJ2-5|-|TRBV7-6
TGTGCCAGCAGCTTAGTAGTTCCGGAGACCCAGTACTTC
CASSLVVPETQYF
>-|TRBJ1-5|-|TRBV19
TGTGCCAGTAGTATAGATAGCCCGATCTCGACAGCGAGCAATCAGCCCCAGCATTTT
CASSIDSPISTASNQPQHF
>-|TRBJ1-1|-|TRBV29-1
TGCAGCGTCAACGGGCCTTCGGGGGGGAACACTGAAGCTTTCTTT
CSVNGPSGGNTEAFF
>TRBD1|TRBJ2-2|-|TRBV7-2
TGTGCCAGCAGCCCCTCTCACGACAGGGGCCTCACCGGGGAGCTGTTTTTT
CASSPSHDRGLTGELFF
>TRBD1|TRBJ2-3|-|TRBV7-2
TGTGCCAGCAGGACCGGGACAGGTGAAGATACGCAGTATTTT
CASRTGTGEDTQYF
>TRBD1|TRBJ1-1|-|TRBV7-9
TGTTCCAGCAGATTCTCAGGGGGCAGTGGCACTGAAGCTTTCTTT
CSSRFSGGSGTEAFF
>-|TRBJ2-1|-|TRBV5-1
TGCGCCAGCAGCCAGGGTTACAATGAGCAGTTCTTC
CASSQGYNEQFF
>-|TRBJ2-7|-|TRBV30
TGTGCCTGGAGTGTATGGGCCTCTCAGGTCTACGAGCAGTACTTC
CAWSVWASQVYEQYF
>-|TRBJ1-3|-|TRBV27
TGTGCCAGCAGTTTATCATTCCGGGGTATTTCTGGAAACACCATATATTTT
CASSLSFRGISGNTIYF
>TRBD1|TRBJ1-2|few|TRBV4-2
TGTGCCAGCAGCCAAGTGGGACAGGGGTTTGGCTACACCTTC
CASSQVGQGFGYTF
>-|TRBJ2-5|-|TRBV9
TGTGCCAGCAGCCCCGGCGAGAGGGCCCAGTACTTC
CASSPGERAQYF
>TRBD2|TRBJ2-7|few|TRBV10-1
TGCGCCAGCACCGCCGGGACTAGCGGGACCCACGAGCAGTACTTC
CASTAGTSGTHEQYF
>TRBD1|TRBJ1-5|-|TRBV6-1
TGTGCCAGTAGAGTCCGGGACAGGTGGGAGGCCCAGCATTTT
CASRVRDRWEAQHF
>TRBD2|TRBJ2-1|-|TRBV7-9
TGTGCCAGCGTTCCCGGGACTAACAACAATGAGCAGTTCTTC
CASVPGTNNNEQFF
>-|TRBJ2-2|-|TRBV9
TGTGCCAGCAGCAGGGGTGTTGGGAACACCGGGGAGCTGTTTTTT
CASSRGVGNTGELFF
>-|TRBJ1-1|-|TRBV30
TGTGCCTGGAGTCCGGCGGCACAGGTTCGGGCTTTCTTT
CAWSPAAQVRAFF
>-|TRBJ2-2|-|TRBV19
TGTGCCAGTAGTTGGAACCTAGCGACCGGGGAGCTGTTTTTT
CASSWNLATGELFF
>TRBD1|TRBJ2-2|-|TRBV5-1
TGCGCCAGCAGCTTGGCTCTAGAGACAGGGTCCGGGGAGCTGTTTTTT
CASSLALETGSGELFF
>-|TRBJ1-4|few|TRBV6-5
TGTGCCAGCAGTTCCCGGACATTAGGAAGTGAAAAACTGTTTTTT
CASSSRTLGSEKLFF
>-|TRBJ2-7|-|TRBV4-1
TGCGCCAGCAGCCCCTTCGGACTGTGGGTCAACGAGCAGTACTTC
CASSPFGLWVNEQYF
>-|TRBJ2-2|few|TRBV5-1
TGCGCCAGCAGCCCCCCTAACACCGGGGAGCTGTTTTTT
CASSPPNTGELFF
>TRBD1|TRBJ2-1|-|TRBV9
TGTGCCAGCAGCTCGCCCCCGGGACAGCACAATGAGCAGTTCTTC
CASSSPPGQHNEQFF
>-|TRBJ1-4|-|TRBV13
TGTGCCAGCAGCTTAAGGTCACCGGGGATAAATGAAAAACTGTTTTTT
CASSLRSPGINEKLFF
>TRBD1|TRBJ2-5|-|TRBV7-7
TGTGCCAGCAGCGCACGGACAGGGAGTCAAGAGACCCAGTACTTC
CASSARTGSQETQYF
>TRBD1|TRBJ1-6|-|TRBV18
TGTGCCAGCTCACCAACGCGGCAGGGGGGTTCACCCCTCCACTTT
CASSPTRQGGSPLHF
>-|TRBJ1-1|-|TRBV9
TGTGCCAGCAGCGTAGATGTGGGGGGGCGCGCGGACACTGAAGCTTTCTTT
CASSVDVGGRADTEAFF
>TRBD1|TRBJ1-1|once|TRBV11-2
TGTGCCAGCAGCTTCGAAGGGGGCAACACTGAAGCTTTCTTT
CASSFEGGNTEAFF
>-|TRBJ1-4|-|TRBV6-1
TGTGCCAGCAGTATCGACCTAGGTACAGGTGAAAAACTGTTTTTT
CASSIDLGTGEKLFF
>-|TRBJ2-2|once|TRBV28
TGTGCCAGCGGTCGGGCCGGGGAGCTGTTTTTT
CASGRAGELFF
>-|TRBJ2-2|-|TRBV6-6
TGTGCCAGCAGTCGGGGGACCGGGGAGCTGTTTTTT
CASSRGTGELFF
>-|TRBJ1-5|-|TRBV6-1
TGTGCCAGCAGTGAAGCGTTCAGGGGATTCAATCAGCCCCAGCATTTT
CASSEAFRGFNQPQHF
>TRBD1|TRBJ1-2|-|TRBV6-5
TGTGCCAGCAACTCGGGACAGAGCTACACCTTC
CASNSGQSYTF